Reported below is one T cell receptor beta chain. The antigen it binds to is not known. No much larger clonotype is one base removed from it; base qualities were not supplied. The time point label on this specimen signifies: baseline before first vaccination. Vaccinee samples came from UK trials COV001 and COV002, including a single-blind randomized controlled phase 2/3 trial of AZD1222 (ChAdOx1 nCoV-19) in healthy adults. Trial participant PBMC samples were collected at day 0 and day 28 after the second dose for TCRbeta chain sequencing. These data are taken from a study of T cell responses to AZD1222 COVID-19 vaccine (dated by TCRdb to about 2021). Background for the entire study: Because spike-specific TCR depth and breadth did not differ between the two schedules, AZD1222 recipients who got a second dose at roughly 4 weeks were pooled with those who got a second dose at roughly 12 weeks. TCR sequencing was performed for 230 to 250 trial participants, of whom about 210 were given two doses of AZD1222 and around 25 were given two doses of MenACWY control vaccine. Trial participants were enrolled into age subgroups of 18-55, 56-69 and 70-plus years, which contained around 150, 28 and 57 TCR-sequenced participants, respectively. Broader findings and caveats from the paper: Epitopes outside the regions mutated in the B.1.351 and B.1.1.7 variants were reportedly recognized by nearly half of the unique spike-specific TCRs. Participants were mostly white British and included more females than males, and it was suggested by the authors that clonal diversity may have been underestimated. The whole spike protein was spanned by vaccine-associated CD4 TCRs, and dominant responses were seen in regions 160-218 and 743-854. Conclusions about previously exposed vaccinees were limited because only six AZD1222 recipients were SARS-CoV-2 seropositive at baseline. In the small 56-69-year group, the increase in depth fell short of significance, most likely because of low power. No day 14 peak-response samples were available, so repertoires were characterized only after the peak T cell response. A significant rise in spike-specific TCR breadth and depth was observed after two AZD1222 doses relative to day 0 and relative to MenACWY recipients.

CDR1 MNHEY and CDR2 SVGAGI are derived from the germline V gene. V is reduced by 5 bases and J by 4 bases, leaving a spacing of 17 bases between them. The CDR3 goes from the cysteine to the phenylalanine over 15 residues. This entry keeps only the CDR3 DNA: 45 bases, framed from base 1. The CDR3 regions of human TCRbeta chains were analyzed by immunosequencing. In the paper's pipeline: Repertoire TCRs were checked for matches against a reference library of SARS-CoV-2-specific TCRs that had been generated using the MIRA antigen-specificity platform. Breadth meant the fraction of unique TCRs that were SARS-CoV-2-associated, whereas depth meant the fraction of total T cells that were SARS-CoV-2-associated. Using the MIRA data, every spike-specific TCR was mapped to the spike region that the TCR reacted to and assigned to either a CD4 or a CD8 class. Log10-transformed breadth and depth values were compared by one-way ANOVA with Sidak's multiple comparisons tests. TCRdb limited this immuneACCESS table to in-frame rearrangements with V and J called. A share of clones is missing; checked studies link under half to unresolved V genes, and the rest is unexplained. D and trimming were read from the DNA, whereas the V and J calls and clone size are those reported in that table. Here the sample has 130,000 or so clones; about 91% occur a single time. The ten biggest clones cover 1.5% to 2% of the sample.

The input for sequencing was peripheral blood, taken on day 0 of AZD1222 vaccination. This TCR was sampled from an adult in good health. The V and J segments used are TRBV6-5 and TRBJ1-2, with a tentative D gene TRBD1 over 5 matching bases. In nucleotides, the sequence is TGTGCCAGCAGTCTTGCGGGGACGGGTAGCTATGGCTACACCTTC. The translation is CASSLAGTGSYGYTF.